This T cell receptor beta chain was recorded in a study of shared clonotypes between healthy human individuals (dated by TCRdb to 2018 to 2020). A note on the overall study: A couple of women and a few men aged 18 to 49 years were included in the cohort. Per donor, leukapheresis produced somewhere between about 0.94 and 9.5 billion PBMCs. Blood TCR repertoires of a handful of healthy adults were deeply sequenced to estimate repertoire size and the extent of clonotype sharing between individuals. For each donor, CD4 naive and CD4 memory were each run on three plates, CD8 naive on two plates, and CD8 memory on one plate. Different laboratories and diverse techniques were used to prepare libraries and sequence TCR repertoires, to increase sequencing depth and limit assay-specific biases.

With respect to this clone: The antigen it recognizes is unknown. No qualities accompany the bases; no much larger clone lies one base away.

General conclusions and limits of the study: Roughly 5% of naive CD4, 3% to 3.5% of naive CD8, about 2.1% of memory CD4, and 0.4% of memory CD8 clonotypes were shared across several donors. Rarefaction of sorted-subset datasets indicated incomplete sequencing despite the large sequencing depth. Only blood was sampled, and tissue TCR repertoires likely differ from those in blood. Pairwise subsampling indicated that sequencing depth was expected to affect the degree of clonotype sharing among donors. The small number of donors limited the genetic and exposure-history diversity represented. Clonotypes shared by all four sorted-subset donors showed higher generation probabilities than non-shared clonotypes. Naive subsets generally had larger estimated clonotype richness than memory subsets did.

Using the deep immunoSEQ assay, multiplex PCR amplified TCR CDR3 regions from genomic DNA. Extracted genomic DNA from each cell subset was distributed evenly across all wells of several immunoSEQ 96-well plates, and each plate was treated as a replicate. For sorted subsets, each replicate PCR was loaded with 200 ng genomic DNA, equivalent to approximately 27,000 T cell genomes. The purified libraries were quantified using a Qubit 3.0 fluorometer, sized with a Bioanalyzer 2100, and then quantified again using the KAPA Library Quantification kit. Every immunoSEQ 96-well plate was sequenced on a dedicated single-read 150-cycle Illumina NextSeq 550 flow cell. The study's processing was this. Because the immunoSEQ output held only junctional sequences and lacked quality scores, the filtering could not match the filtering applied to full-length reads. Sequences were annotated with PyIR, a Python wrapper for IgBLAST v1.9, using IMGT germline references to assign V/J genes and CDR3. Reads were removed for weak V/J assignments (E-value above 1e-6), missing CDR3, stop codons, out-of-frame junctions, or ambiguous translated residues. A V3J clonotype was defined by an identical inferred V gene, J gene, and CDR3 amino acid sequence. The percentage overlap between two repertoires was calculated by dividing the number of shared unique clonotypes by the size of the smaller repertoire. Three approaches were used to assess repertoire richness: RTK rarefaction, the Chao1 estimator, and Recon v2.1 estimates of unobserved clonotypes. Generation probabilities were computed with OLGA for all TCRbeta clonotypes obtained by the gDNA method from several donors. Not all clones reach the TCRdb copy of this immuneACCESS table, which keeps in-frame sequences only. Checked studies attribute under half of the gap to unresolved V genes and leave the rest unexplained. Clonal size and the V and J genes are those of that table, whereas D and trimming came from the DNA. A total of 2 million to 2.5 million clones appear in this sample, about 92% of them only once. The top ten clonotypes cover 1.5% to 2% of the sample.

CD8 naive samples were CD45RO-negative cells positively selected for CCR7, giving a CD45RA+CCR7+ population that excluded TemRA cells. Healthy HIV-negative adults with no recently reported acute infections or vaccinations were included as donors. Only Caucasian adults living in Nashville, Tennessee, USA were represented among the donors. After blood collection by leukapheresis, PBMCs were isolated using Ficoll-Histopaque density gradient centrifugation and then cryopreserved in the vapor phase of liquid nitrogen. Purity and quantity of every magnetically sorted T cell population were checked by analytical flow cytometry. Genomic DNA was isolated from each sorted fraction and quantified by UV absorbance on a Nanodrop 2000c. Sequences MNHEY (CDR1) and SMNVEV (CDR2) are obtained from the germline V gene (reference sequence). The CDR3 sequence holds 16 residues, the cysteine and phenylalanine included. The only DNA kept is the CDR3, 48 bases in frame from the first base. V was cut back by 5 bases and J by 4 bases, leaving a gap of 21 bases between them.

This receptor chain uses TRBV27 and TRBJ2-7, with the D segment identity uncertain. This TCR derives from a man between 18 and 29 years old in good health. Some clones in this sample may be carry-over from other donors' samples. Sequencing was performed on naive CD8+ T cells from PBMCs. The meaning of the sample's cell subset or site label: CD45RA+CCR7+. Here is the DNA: TGTGCCAGCAGTACCCGTTGGTCCCCGACGATATACGAGCAGTACTTC. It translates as CASSTRWSPTIYEQYF.